Each of the 14 T cell receptor beta chains below was sequenced from the same sample in a study of blood T cell repertoires in COVID-19. Produced via immunoSEQ multiplex PCR; TCRdb's table is partial and in-frame only. This table holds 110,000 or so clones, roughly 80% found once. The sequencing input was peripheral blood. The receptors here all came from a man in his forties or fifties with acute or convalescent COVID-19.

The rearrangement joins TRBV28 to TRBJ2-5; 7 bases are a match to TRBD1. Per the germline V gene, CDR1 is MDHEN and CDR2 is SYDVKM. V shed 6 bases and J 1 base; nucleotides not matched to a gene: 5. The CDR3 sequence is 14 residues long. The CDR3 is CASSPRGTQETQYF. The CDR3 DNA reads TGTGCCAGCAGCCCCAGGGGGACCCAAGAGACCCAGTACTTC. Complete variable domain (other parts from reference TRBV28 and TRBJ2-5): DVKVTQSSRYLVKRTGEKVFLECVQDMDHENMFWYRQDPGLGLRLIYFSYDVKMKEKGDIPEGYSVSREKKERFSLILESASTNQTSMYLCASSPRGTQETQYFGPGTRLLVL.

V and J are TRBV5-4 and TRBJ2-5; 7 bases agree with TRBD2. Germline CDR1 reads SGHNT; CDR2 reads YYREEE (reference sequence). The CDR3 sequence is 15 residues long. The V segment lost 1 base and the J segment 1 base; nucleotides outside the gene matches: 4. DNA for the CDR3: TGTGCCAGCAGCTTGTCGCCTAGCGGCCAAGAGACCCAGTACTTC. It encodes CASSLSPSGQETQYF. Full variable domain (remainder filled in from reference TRBV5-4 and TRBJ2-5): ETGVTQSPTHLIKTRGQQVTLRCSSQSGHNTVSWYQQALGQGPQFIFQYYREEENGRGNFPPRFSGLQFPNYSSELNVNALELDDSALYLCASSLSPSGQETQYFGPGTRLLVL.

V gene TRBV5-1 combines with J gene TRBJ2-5; a possible D gene is TRBD2 (6 bases). V dropped 0 bases and J dropped 1 base, with 16 bases sitting between them. The CDR3 is 17 residues long. Germline V lookup: CDR1 SGHRS, CDR2 YFSETQ. This chain's CDR3 is CASSLVGSSVGQETQYF. The CDR3 DNA follows: TGCGCCAGCAGCTTGGTTGGGTCTAGCGTCGGCCAAGAGACCCAGTACTTC.

V usage is TRBV4-2 and J usage is TRBJ2-3, with TRBD2 as a possible D gene (6 bases). V was trimmed by 4 bases and J by 5 bases, leaving 16 bases between them. The CDR3 is 15 amino acids. CDR1 and CDR2 from the germline V gene are LGHNA and YNFKEQ. The CDR3 loop reads CASSPTSSGGDTQYF. The CDR3 coding sequence is TGTGCCAGCAGCCCAACTAGCTCCGGTGGAGATACGCAGTATTTT.

This sequence joins TRBV28 and TRBJ1-2; tentatively, D is TRBD1 (6 bases). The germline V and J ends were trimmed by 5 bases and 8 bases, with 12 bases remaining between them. CDR1 is MDHEN and CDR2 is SYDVKM in the germline V gene. The CDR3 runs 12 residues. In nucleotides, the CDR3 is TGTGCCAGCAGTCCATCGGGGGGCGGCTACACCTTC. Its translation: CASSPSGGGYTF.

J is TRBJ2-7 and V is TRBV10-3; TRBD2 agrees at 7 bases. This CDR3 contains 20 residues. Germline loops: CDR1 ENHRY, CDR2 SYGVKD. V shed 6 bases and J 0 bases; nucleotides not matched to a gene: 23. The CDR3 nucleotides read TGTGCCATCAGCCCCCTCGGGGGGACGGCCATATCTAGGAGCTCCTACGAGCAGTACTTC. This encodes CAISPLGGTAISRSSYEQYF.

This clone came up once. The chain links TRBV11-2 to TRBJ2-1, with TRBD2 matching 8 bases. Germline V lookup: CDR1 SGHAT, CDR2 FQNNGV. V trimming: 3 bases; J trimming: 5 bases; junction bases outside the gene matches: 6. The CDR3 runs 15 residues. The CDR3 spells CASSFFGGAHNEQFF. The CDR3 DNA sequence: TGTGCCAGCAGCTTTTTCGGGGGGGCCCACAATGAGCAGTTCTTC.

This chain joins TRBV5-1 and TRBJ1-3, with D perhaps TRBD1 (5 bases). Germline CDR1 reads SGHRS; CDR2 reads YFSETQ. The CDR3 has 14 residues. V lost 5 bases and J 0 bases, leaving 9 bases between the germline ends. The CDR3 DNA follows: TGCGCCAGCAGGCCTCAGGGCTCTGGAAACACCATATATTTT. Encoded protein: CASRPQGSGNTIYF.

The chain employs TRBV5-1 and TRBJ2-7, with TRBD2 identical over 10 bases. Germline CDR1 is SGHRS and CDR2 is YFSETQ. CDR3 length equals 16 residues. The trim removed 0 bases at V and 7 bases at J, leaving 10 bases unmatched. CDR3 coding DNA: TGCGCCAGCAGCTTGGATCTAGCGGGAGAGATGGGGGAGCAGTACTTC. This translates into CASSLDLAGEMGEQYF.

The chain is built from TRBV6-5 and TRBJ2-7, with 14 bases aligning to TRBD2. This CDR3 contains 15 residues. Unmatched junction bases numbered 6, after V lost 7 bases and J lost 4 bases. Germline loops: CDR1 MNHEY, CDR2 SVGAGI. The CDR3 loop reads CASTLGLAGVYEQYF. Here the CDR3 DNA reads TGTGCCAGCACCCTGGGACTAGCGGGGGTGTACGAGCAGTACTTC.

The chain carries TRBV5-4 and TRBJ2-1, with TRBD1 identical over 7 bases. After removal of 6 bases from V and 8 bases from J, the junction contained 8 bases not matched to a gene. CDR3 size: 13 residues. Germline CDR1 reads SGHNT; CDR2 reads YYREEE (reference sequence). CDR3: CASMTRGSDEQFF. For the CDR3, the DNA is TGTGCCAGCATGACCAGGGGGTCGGATGAGCAGTTCTTC.

The chain couples TRBV4-2 to TRBJ1-5, with 7 bases identical to TRBD1. The junction had 8 bases not matched to a gene; V was cut back by 1 base and J by 5 bases. The CDR3 consists of 16 residues. The V gene's germline CDR1 is LGHNA and CDR2 YNFKEQ. As DNA, the CDR3 is TGTGCCAGCAGCCAAGTCGTGACAGGGTCGCATCAGCCCCAGCATTTT. This gives the protein CASSQVVTGSHQPQHF.

The chain combines TRBV29-1 with TRBJ1-2, with D possibly being TRBD1 (5 bases). Trimming pared 4 bases from V and 4 bases from J, leaving 16 bases between. CDR1 SQVTM and CDR2 ANQGSEA come from the germline V gene. The CDR3 runs 14 residues. DNA of the CDR3: TGCAGCGTTGTGCCAGAGACAGACCTCTATGGCTACACCTTC. It translates to CSVVPETDLYGYTF.

The chain uses TRBV2 and TRBJ1-2; 9 bases match TRBD1. Trimming cost V 8 bases and J 5 bases; bases outside gene matches: 9. The CDR3 is 14 residues long. Germline V gene data show CDR1 as SNHLY and CDR2 as FYNNEI. This CDR3 reads CASLGDRDSYGYTF. The CDR3 DNA reads as TGTGCCAGCCTGGGGGACAGGGATTCTTATGGCTACACCTTC.